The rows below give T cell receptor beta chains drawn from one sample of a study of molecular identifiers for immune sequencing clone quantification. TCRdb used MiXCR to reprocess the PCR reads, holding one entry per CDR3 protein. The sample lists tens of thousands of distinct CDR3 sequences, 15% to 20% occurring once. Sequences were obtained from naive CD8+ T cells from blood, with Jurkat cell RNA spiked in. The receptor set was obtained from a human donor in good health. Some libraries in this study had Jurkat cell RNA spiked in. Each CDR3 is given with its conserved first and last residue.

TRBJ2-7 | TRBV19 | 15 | CASSIGSQGAYEQYF
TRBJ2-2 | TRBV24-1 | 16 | CATSSSGLADTGELFF
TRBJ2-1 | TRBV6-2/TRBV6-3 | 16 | CASKLPGTGINNEQFF
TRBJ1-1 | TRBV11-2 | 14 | CASSPQGARTEAFF
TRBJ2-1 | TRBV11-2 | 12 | CASSLVTTAQFF
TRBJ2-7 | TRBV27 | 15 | CASSLFGPGPYEQYF
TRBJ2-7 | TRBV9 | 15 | CASSGTSGSSYEQYF
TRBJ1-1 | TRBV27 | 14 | CASSLFSMNTEAFF
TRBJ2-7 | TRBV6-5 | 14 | CASSYSEGTREQYF
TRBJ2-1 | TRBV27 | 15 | CASSLSSGRADEQFF
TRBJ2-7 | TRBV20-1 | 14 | CSARESREGYEQYF
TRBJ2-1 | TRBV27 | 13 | CASSLIGRTEQFF
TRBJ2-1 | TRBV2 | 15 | CASRALVEGDNEQFF
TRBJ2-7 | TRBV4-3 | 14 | CASSQFETVGEQYF
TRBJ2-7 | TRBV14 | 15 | CASSRTGTYPYEQYF
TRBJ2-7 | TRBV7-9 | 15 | CASSLLSGRTYEQYF
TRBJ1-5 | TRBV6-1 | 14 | CASSEVSGSQPQHF
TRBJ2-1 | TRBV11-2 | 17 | CASSFSIAGGSKNEQFF
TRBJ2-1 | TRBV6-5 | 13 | CASSYSSPGEQFF
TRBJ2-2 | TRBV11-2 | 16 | CASSGRLAGVSGELFF
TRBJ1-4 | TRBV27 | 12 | CASSSPNEKLFF
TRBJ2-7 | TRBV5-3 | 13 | CASRSDSSYEQYF
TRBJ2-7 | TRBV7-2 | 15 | CASSHQTSGSYEQYF
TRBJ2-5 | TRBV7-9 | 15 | CAAPPLNGTQETQYF
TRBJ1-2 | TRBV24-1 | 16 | CATSDVNREGLYGYTF
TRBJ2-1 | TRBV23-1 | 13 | CASSQSQGNEQFF
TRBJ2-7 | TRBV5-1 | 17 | CASSLTSGIEVTYEQYF
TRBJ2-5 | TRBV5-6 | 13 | CASSLSGFETQYF
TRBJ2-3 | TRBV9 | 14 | CASSVVGLTDTQYF
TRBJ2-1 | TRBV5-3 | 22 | CASSTHPGTSGRWGVSYNEQFF
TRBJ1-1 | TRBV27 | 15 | CASSLVFGLNTEAFF
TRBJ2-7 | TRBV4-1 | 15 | CASSQVPRGPYEQYF
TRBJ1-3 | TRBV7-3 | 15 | CASSLMAGNENTIYF
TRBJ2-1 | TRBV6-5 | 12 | CAGKGWVNGQFF
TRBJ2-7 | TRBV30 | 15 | CAWMSTGQGANEQYF
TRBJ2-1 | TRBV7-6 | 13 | CASSVGTYNEQFF
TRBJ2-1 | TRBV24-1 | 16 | CATSDLPGKHYNEQFF
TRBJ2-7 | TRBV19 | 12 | CASSATSVEQYF
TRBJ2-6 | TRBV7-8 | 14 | CASSWGSGANVLTF
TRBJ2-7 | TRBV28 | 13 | CASSLGETAEQYF
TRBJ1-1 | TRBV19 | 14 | CASSIVDLNTEAFF
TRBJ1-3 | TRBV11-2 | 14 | CASSLEGVGNTIYF